The 14 T cell receptor beta chains given below trace back to one sample, sequenced in a study of T cell responses to AZD1222 COVID-19 vaccine. Repertoires were generated with immunoSEQ multiplex PCR, while TCRdb's copy carries only in-frame clones and drops some. The table records under 200,000 clones, around 95% of them present only once. The sequencing used peripheral blood, collected on day 0 of AZD1222 vaccination. These receptors originate from an adult in good health.

V is TRBV5-1 and J is TRBJ2-2, with 7 nucleotides matching TRBD2. CDR3 length: 13 residues. Germline V gives CDR1 SGHRS, CDR2 YFSETQ. J gave up 6 bases and V 2 bases, and 1 base lay outside the gene matches. DNA of the CDR3: TGCGCCAGCAGCTTTGGGGGGGCCGGGGAGCTGTTTTTT. It codes for CASSFGGAGELFF.

V is TRBV4-1 and J is TRBJ1-4; 11 bases agree with TRBD1. Germline-derived CDR1 and CDR2 are MGHRA and YSYEKL. The CDR3 length is 15 residues. Trimming at V came to 2 bases and at J to 7 bases, leaving 3 bases not matched to a gene. CDR3 protein: CASSQTGQGGEKLFF. CDR3 in DNA: TGCGCCAGCAGCCAAACGGGACAGGGGGGTGAAAAACTGTTTTTT.

Only one count was recorded for this clone. The gene calls are TRBV13 and TRBJ2-7, with 9 bases lining up with TRBD1. Looked up from germline, CDR1 is PRHDT and CDR2 is FYEKMQ (reference sequence). The CDR3 is made up of 15 amino acids. The V segment lost 6 bases and the J segment 1 base; nucleotides outside the gene matches: 7. In DNA form, the CDR3 reads TGTGCCAGCAGTTTAAGGGACAGGGTTTCCTACGAGCAGTACTTC. It specifies CASSLRDRVSYEQYF. Together with reference TRBV13 and TRBJ2-7, the CDR3 gives the full variable domain: AAGVIQSPRHLIKEKRETATLKCYPIPRHDTVYWYQQGPGQDPQFLISFYEKMQSDKGSIPDRFSAQQFSDYHSELNMSSLELGDSALYFCASSLRDRVSYEQYFGPGTRLTVT.

The V and J genes are TRBV10-1 and TRBJ2-1; no reliable D call. Trimming took 4 bases from V and 3 from J, leaving 7 bases between them. Germline CDR1 WNHNN, CDR2 SYGVQD (reference sequence). The CDR3 extends over 13 amino acids. The CDR3 region is CASSVQLYNEQFF. CDR3 sequence (DNA): TGCGCCAGCAGTGTTCAGCTCTACAATGAGCAGTTCTTC.

V is TRBV2 and J is TRBJ1-5; weak D call: TRBD1 (5 bases). Germline values: CDR1 SNHLY, CDR2 FYNNEI. CDR3 size: 15 residues. The V gene lost 8 bases and the J gene lost 7 bases, with 21 bases spanning the gap. The CDR3 nucleotides read TGTGCCAGCGACGTTGGGGGGGAGAGTGGACAGCCCCAGCATTTT. Residues: CASDVGGESGQPQHF.

The J gene is TRBJ1-2, the V gene TRBV6-5, with unresolved D. CDR1 is MNHEY, CDR2 SVGAGI, per germline. The V and J ends lost 7 bases and 9 bases respectively, with 21 bases between them. The CDR3 runs 14 residues. The CDR3 nucleotides read TGTGCCAGCACCCCCCAAGGGCATGACGGGAGCTACACCTTC. As protein: CASTPQGHDGSYTF.

This clone has a handful of counts. J is TRBJ2-1 and V is TRBV5-6; D not certain. Trimming left V 1 base short and J 5 bases short, with 4 bases between. Germline V gene sequence: CDR1 SGHDT, CDR2 YYEEEE. CDR3 length: 12 residues. The CDR3, as DNA: TGTGCCAGCAGCTTGACAGACAATGAGCAGTTCTTC. Its translation is CASSLTDNEQFF.

The chain joins TRBV28 to TRBJ2-5, with a possible D match to TRBD1 (5 bases). V lost 3 bases and J lost 5, with 10 bases in between. Germline lookup yields CDR1 MDHEN and CDR2 SYDVKM. This CDR3 is built from 13 residues. CDR3 coding DNA: TGTGCCAGCAGTTTGGTGGGGCAGGAGACCCAGTACTTC. Protein: CASSLVGQETQYF. Combining the CDR3 with reference TRBV28 and TRBJ2-5 gives the whole variable domain DVKVTQSSRYLVKRTGEKVFLECVQDMDHENMFWYRQDPGLGLRLIYFSYDVKMKEKGDIPEGYSVSREKKERFSLILESASTNQTSMYLCASSLVGQETQYFGPGTRLLVL.

The genes are TRBV6-1 and TRBJ2-7; D might be TRBD2 (5 bases). The V end lost 4 bases, the J end lost 9 bases, and 28 bases lay between the germline ends. This CDR3 spans 17 amino acids. Germline V gives CDR1 MNHNS, CDR2 SASEGT. The CDR3 loop reads CASSVDGLTPSAIPQYF. CDR3 nucleotides: TGTGCCAGCAGTGTCGATGGACTGACTCCCTCCGCCATCCCGCAGTACTTC.

The rearrangement uses TRBV7-9 and TRBJ1-5; no definite D call. Deletions cut 1 base from V and 3 bases from J, with 10 bases between. This CDR3 has 15 amino acids. Per germline, CDR1 SEHNR and CDR2 FQNEAQ (reference sequence). DNA of the CDR3: TGTGCCAGCAGCTTAGGGGCGGTACCCAATCAGCCCCAGCATTTT. Translation gives CASSLGAVPNQPQHF.

The J gene is TRBJ1-1, the V gene TRBV10-3; possibly TRBD1 for D (5 bases). V was pared by 5 bases and J by 1 base, with 14 bases between. Germline V gene sequence: CDR1 ENHRY, CDR2 SYGVKD. The CDR3 is 15 amino acids. The CDR3 nucleotides are TGTGCCATCAGTCAACTTCAGGGCCCGAACACTGAAGCTTTCTTT. Its protein product is CAISQLQGPNTEAFF.

The chain couples TRBV27 to TRBJ2-1; 12 positions agree with TRBD2. CDR1 is MNHEY and CDR2 is SMNVEV in the germline V gene (reference sequence). Trimming at V came to 9 bases and at J to 9 bases, leaving 6 bases not matched to a gene. The CDR3 runs to 13 residues. For the CDR3, the DNA is TGTGCCAGTCTAGCGGGAGGGCGGGGTGAGCAGTTCTTC. Its translation: CASLAGGRGEQFF.

This clone came up once. The rearrangement links TRBV20-1 to TRBJ1-6, with TRBD1 as a possible D gene (6 bases). This CDR3 has 15 residues. V was pared by 3 bases and J by 6 bases, with 15 bases between. Per the germline V gene, CDR1 is DFQATT and CDR2 is SNEGSKA (reference sequence). The CDR3 loop reads CSASSRGTSNSPLHF. CDR3 sequence (DNA): TGCAGTGCTAGTTCCAGGGGCACCTCTAATTCACCCCTCCACTTT.

A remark on this clone: Other DNA variants within this sample encode the same CDR3. CDR3 nucleotide sequence: TGTGCCAGCAGTCGACGGAGCGAGCAGTACTTC. Translated: CASSRRSEQYF. J is TRBJ2-7 and V is TRBV12-3 or TRBV12-4, with D hard to call. V was cut by 5 bases and J by 6 bases, with 8 bases left in between. This CDR3 has 11 amino acids.